The 23 T cell receptor beta chains given below trace back to one sample, sequenced in a study of a mutant IDH1 vaccine in newly diagnosed glioma. Stated time point: week 5, during vaccination. Vaccine doses each comprised 300 ug of mutant IDH1 20-mer peptide, with topical imiquimod. The repertoire was sequenced with immunoSEQ multiplex PCR; TCRdb's copy has only in-frame clones and lacks some. Seen here are 45,000 to 60,000 clones, just under 80% observed once, and the top ten hold about 5%. No antigen is known for these receptors. The source was PBMCs, collected from a glioma patient whose treatment included an IDH1 peptide vaccine. The origin of the receptors is a man aged 50-60 years with glioma.

The chain joins TRBV5-1 to TRBJ2-7; the match to TRBD2 covers 8 bases. The CDR3 is made up of 16 amino acids. The V gene's germline CDR1 is SGHRS and CDR2 YFSETQ. With V trimmed by 0 bases and J by 1 base, 6 bases remained unmatched. This CDR3 reads CASSLGSGGASYEQYF. DNA of the CDR3: TGCGCCAGCAGCTTGGGTTCGGGGGGGGCATCCTACGAGCAGTACTTC.

The chain combines TRBV14 with TRBJ2-7; D is undetermined. This CDR3 contains 14 residues. V dropped 6 bases and J dropped 0 bases, with 12 bases sitting between them. CDR1 is SGHDN and CDR2 is FVKESK in the germline V gene. The DNA for the CDR3 is TGTGCCAGCAGTGGGGTTCGGAGCTCCTACGAGCAGTACTTC. Its translation is CASSGVRSSYEQYF.

The chain couples TRBV2 to TRBJ1-2; tentatively, D is TRBD1 (6 bases). The ends were cut back, 1 base at V and 4 bases at J, with 10 bases in the middle. CDR3 length equals 14 residues. Looked up from germline, CDR1 is SNHLY and CDR2 is FYNNEI. The CDR3 sequence is CASSEEWGPYGYTF. The CDR3 nucleotides are TGTGCCAGCAGTGAAGAGTGGGGGCCCTATGGCTACACCTTC.

This sequence joins TRBV9 and TRBJ2-6; no clear D gene. V lost 1 base and J 0 bases, leaving 11 bases between the germline ends. Per the germline V gene, CDR1 is SGDLS and CDR2 is YYNGEE. The CDR3 is made up of 17 amino acids. The CDR3 DNA is TGTGCCAGCAGCGTACAGCGACTCTACTCTGGGGCCAACGTCCTGACTTTC. Residues: CASSVQRLYSGANVLTF.

This chain links TRBV15 with TRBJ2-1; D perhaps matches TRBD1 (5 bases). This CDR3 is 15 amino acids long. CDR1 is LNHNV and CDR2 is YYDKDF in the germline V gene (reference sequence). Trimming removed 1 base at V and 5 bases at J, with 12 bases between. CDR3 protein: CATSRGGALDNEQFF. CDR3 coding DNA: TGTGCCACCAGCAGAGGGGGCGCGTTAGACAATGAGCAGTTCTTC.

The chain uses TRBV30 and TRBJ2-7, with 9 bases identical to TRBD1. Per the germline V gene, CDR1 is GTSNPN and CDR2 is SVGIG (reference sequence). The V gene end was trimmed by 0 bases and the J gene end by 0 bases; junction bases not matched to a gene: 9. This CDR3 has 17 amino acids. CDR3 loop: CAWSVWLPGQGSYEQYF. The CDR3 DNA is TGTGCCTGGAGTGTGTGGCTACCGGGACAGGGCTCCTACGAGCAGTACTTC.

This chain links TRBV30 with TRBJ1-1; D gene uncertain. The germline V gene has CDR1 GTSNPN and CDR2 SVGIG (reference sequence). The CDR3 has 12 residues. Trimming shortened V by 4 bases and J by 7 bases, and 13 bases separated the two germline ends. The CDR3 coding sequence is TGTGCCTGGAAGGTCTGGCAGTATGAAGCTTTCTTT. Protein sequence: CAWKVWQYEAFF.

This clone is a singleton in its sample. The V gene is TRBV27, the J gene TRBJ1-5, with 10 bases aligning to TRBD1. Per the germline V gene, CDR1 is MNHEY and CDR2 is SMNVEV (reference sequence). Germline trimming cut 6 bases from V and 5 bases from J; bases unmatched to any gene: 4. This CDR3 is 14 amino acids long. The CDR3 loop reads CASRRQGAHQPQHF. CDR3 coding DNA: TGTGCCAGCAGGCGACAGGGGGCCCATCAGCCCCAGCATTTT.

This clone has a handful of counts. This rearrangement joins TRBV29-1 to TRBJ1-1, with D possibly matching TRBD1 (6 bases). The CDR3 consists of 13 residues. Germline V lookup: CDR1 SQVTM, CDR2 ANQGSEA. V was clipped by 2 bases and J by 3 bases, with 10 bases between them. The CDR3: CSVEYRVDTEAFF. CDR3 nucleotide sequence: TGCAGCGTTGAATACAGGGTCGACACTGAAGCTTTCTTT.

The chain employs TRBV28 and TRBJ2-1; 8 bases line up with TRBD2. CDR1 and CDR2 from the germline V gene are MDHEN and SYDVKM. The CDR3 consists of 13 residues. With V trimmed by 6 bases and J by 9 bases, 7 bases remained unmatched. CDR3 sequence: CASRGGLVGEQFF. DNA of the CDR3: TGTGCCAGCAGGGGGGGACTAGTCGGTGAGCAGTTCTTC.

V and J are TRBV5-4 and TRBJ2-6; D is ambiguous. The V end was cut by 0 bases, the J end by 2 bases, with 6 bases between. The CDR3 extends over 15 amino acids. CDR1 and CDR2 (germline): SGHNT, YYREEE (reference sequence). The CDR3 DNA follows: TGTGCCAGCAGCTTGGCCTACACTGGGGCCAACGTCCTGACTTTC. This sequence encodes CASSLAYTGANVLTF.

The CDR3 nucleotides are TGTGCCAGCAGGTTGGGCCTACGCAACACTGAAGCTTTCTTT. This sequence encodes CASRLGLRNTEAFF. This chain links TRBV7-2 with TRBJ1-1; D not resolved. The ends were cut back, 6 bases at V and 2 bases at J, with 13 bases in the middle. The CDR3 is 14 residues long. Germline V lookup: CDR1 SGHTA, CDR2 FQGNSA.

This clone was found once. The rearrangement uses TRBV25-1 and TRBJ2-2; 11 bases line up with TRBD2. The CDR3 is 18 amino acids. V gave up 3 bases and J gave up 1 base; unmatched junction bases: 7. From germline, CDR1 is MGHDK and CDR2 SYGVNS. CDR3 sequence reads: CASSDPVTSGGNTGELFF. CDR3 coding DNA: TGTGCCAGCAGTGACCCGGTTACTAGCGGGGGGAACACCGGGGAGCTGTTTTTT.

DNA for the CDR3: TGCGCCAGCAGTCCACAGGGGGCGAGATCGGCACAAGCTTTCTTT. It codes for CASSPQGARSAQAFF. This chain uses TRBV5-1 with TRBJ1-1; 9 bases align to TRBD1. Per germline, CDR1 SGHRS and CDR2 YFSETQ. This CDR3 comprises 15 residues. The V and J ends lost 5 bases and 9 bases, in that order; junction bases with no gene match: 14.

This clone was seen once. The rearrangement joins TRBV7-8 to TRBJ1-5, with TRBD1 identical over 7 bases. CDR1 is SGHVS and CDR2 is FQNEAQ in the germline V gene. With 5 bases clipped from V and 1 base from J, the junction kept 23 bases outside the gene matches. CDR3 size: 21 residues. The CDR3 sequence is CASSPLYQTGTGSESNQPQHF. Here the CDR3 DNA reads TGTGCCAGCAGCCCGTTATATCAGACAGGGACCGGGTCTGAAAGCAATCAGCCCCAGCATTTT. Combining the CDR3 with reference TRBV7-8 and TRBJ1-5 gives the whole variable domain GAGVSQSPRYKVAKRGQDVALRCDPISGHVSLFWYQQALGQGPEFLTYFQNEAQLDKSGLPSDRFFAERPEGSVSTLKIQRTQQEDSAVYLCASSPLYQTGTGSESNQPQHFGDGTRLSIL.

This chain connects TRBV9 to TRBJ1-3, with unresolved D. Germline loops: CDR1 SGDLS, CDR2 YYNGEE. The CDR3 runs 12 residues. V lost 3 bases and J lost 4, with 5 bases in between. CDR3 sequence (DNA): TGTGCCAGCAGCGGTGAAGGAAACACCATATATTTT. This translates into CASSGEGNTIYF.

The chain joins TRBV30 to TRBJ2-2, with D maybe TRBD1 (7 bases). CDR3 length: 14 residues. Germline V lookup: CDR1 GTSNPN, CDR2 SVGIG (reference sequence). The ends were cut back, 5 bases at V and 4 bases at J, with 14 bases in the middle. CDR3 residues: CAWGGTARTGELFF. CDR3 nucleotide sequence: TGTGCCTGGGGGGGGACAGCCCGCACCGGGGAGCTGTTTTTT.

The gene calls are TRBV6-5 and TRBJ2-7; TRBD1 matches 8 bases. Trimming cost V 0 bases and J 3 bases; bases outside gene matches: 1. The germline CDR1 and CDR2 sequences are MNHEY and SVGAGI. This CDR3 spans 14 amino acids. This chain's CDR3 is CASSYSTGGYEQYF. In nucleotides, the CDR3 is TGTGCCAGCAGTTACTCCACAGGGGGCTACGAGCAGTACTTC.

The chain is built from TRBV20-1 and TRBJ2-1; no clear D. Germline V lookup: CDR1 DFQATT, CDR2 SNEGSKA (reference sequence). CDR3 length: 11 amino acids. The ends were cut back, 3 bases at V and 8 bases at J, with 8 bases in the middle. CDR3 loop: CSASPVDEQFF. DNA for the CDR3: TGCAGTGCTAGTCCAGTCGATGAGCAGTTCTTC.

In nucleotides, the CDR3 is TGTGCCATCAGTGCCAGGGACCGTGGTATTAGCAATCAGCCCCAGCATTTT. Residues: CAISARDRGISNQPQHF. This chain connects TRBV10-3 to TRBJ1-5; a possible D gene is TRBD1 (5 bases). V dropped 4 bases and J dropped 0 bases, with 16 bases sitting between them. Germline-derived CDR1 and CDR2 are ENHRY and SYGVKD. This CDR3 spans 17 amino acids.

This chain connects TRBV6-5 to TRBJ1-1; possible D gene TRBD1, 5 bases. V was pared by 0 bases and J by 3 bases, with 8 bases between. The CDR3 loop spans 14 amino acids. CDR1 MNHEY and CDR2 SVGAGI come from the germline V gene. As DNA, the CDR3 is TGTGCCAGCAGTTACTCGCTGGGGGACACTGAAGCTTTCTTT. Translation: CASSYSLGDTEAFF.

The rearrangement joins TRBV7-9 to TRBJ2-3; the match to TRBD1 covers 8 bases. The germline gives CDR1 SEHNR, CDR2 FQNEAQ (reference sequence). The ends lost 5 bases at V and 4 bases at J; junction bases unmatched: 8. The CDR3 sequence is 15 residues long. In DNA form, the CDR3 reads TGTGCCAGCAGCCGACAGGGGAACCCATCAGATACGCAGTATTTT. The encoded protein is CASSRQGNPSDTQYF.

V usage is TRBV11-2 and J usage is TRBJ1-2, with 8 bases identical to TRBD1. The CDR3 runs 14 residues. Germline trimming cut 5 bases from V and 4 bases from J; bases unmatched to any gene: 6. Per germline, CDR1 SGHAT and CDR2 FQNNGV. The CDR3 sequence is CASSASDRGYGYTF. The CDR3 DNA reads TGTGCCAGCAGCGCCTCCGACAGGGGCTATGGCTACACCTTC.